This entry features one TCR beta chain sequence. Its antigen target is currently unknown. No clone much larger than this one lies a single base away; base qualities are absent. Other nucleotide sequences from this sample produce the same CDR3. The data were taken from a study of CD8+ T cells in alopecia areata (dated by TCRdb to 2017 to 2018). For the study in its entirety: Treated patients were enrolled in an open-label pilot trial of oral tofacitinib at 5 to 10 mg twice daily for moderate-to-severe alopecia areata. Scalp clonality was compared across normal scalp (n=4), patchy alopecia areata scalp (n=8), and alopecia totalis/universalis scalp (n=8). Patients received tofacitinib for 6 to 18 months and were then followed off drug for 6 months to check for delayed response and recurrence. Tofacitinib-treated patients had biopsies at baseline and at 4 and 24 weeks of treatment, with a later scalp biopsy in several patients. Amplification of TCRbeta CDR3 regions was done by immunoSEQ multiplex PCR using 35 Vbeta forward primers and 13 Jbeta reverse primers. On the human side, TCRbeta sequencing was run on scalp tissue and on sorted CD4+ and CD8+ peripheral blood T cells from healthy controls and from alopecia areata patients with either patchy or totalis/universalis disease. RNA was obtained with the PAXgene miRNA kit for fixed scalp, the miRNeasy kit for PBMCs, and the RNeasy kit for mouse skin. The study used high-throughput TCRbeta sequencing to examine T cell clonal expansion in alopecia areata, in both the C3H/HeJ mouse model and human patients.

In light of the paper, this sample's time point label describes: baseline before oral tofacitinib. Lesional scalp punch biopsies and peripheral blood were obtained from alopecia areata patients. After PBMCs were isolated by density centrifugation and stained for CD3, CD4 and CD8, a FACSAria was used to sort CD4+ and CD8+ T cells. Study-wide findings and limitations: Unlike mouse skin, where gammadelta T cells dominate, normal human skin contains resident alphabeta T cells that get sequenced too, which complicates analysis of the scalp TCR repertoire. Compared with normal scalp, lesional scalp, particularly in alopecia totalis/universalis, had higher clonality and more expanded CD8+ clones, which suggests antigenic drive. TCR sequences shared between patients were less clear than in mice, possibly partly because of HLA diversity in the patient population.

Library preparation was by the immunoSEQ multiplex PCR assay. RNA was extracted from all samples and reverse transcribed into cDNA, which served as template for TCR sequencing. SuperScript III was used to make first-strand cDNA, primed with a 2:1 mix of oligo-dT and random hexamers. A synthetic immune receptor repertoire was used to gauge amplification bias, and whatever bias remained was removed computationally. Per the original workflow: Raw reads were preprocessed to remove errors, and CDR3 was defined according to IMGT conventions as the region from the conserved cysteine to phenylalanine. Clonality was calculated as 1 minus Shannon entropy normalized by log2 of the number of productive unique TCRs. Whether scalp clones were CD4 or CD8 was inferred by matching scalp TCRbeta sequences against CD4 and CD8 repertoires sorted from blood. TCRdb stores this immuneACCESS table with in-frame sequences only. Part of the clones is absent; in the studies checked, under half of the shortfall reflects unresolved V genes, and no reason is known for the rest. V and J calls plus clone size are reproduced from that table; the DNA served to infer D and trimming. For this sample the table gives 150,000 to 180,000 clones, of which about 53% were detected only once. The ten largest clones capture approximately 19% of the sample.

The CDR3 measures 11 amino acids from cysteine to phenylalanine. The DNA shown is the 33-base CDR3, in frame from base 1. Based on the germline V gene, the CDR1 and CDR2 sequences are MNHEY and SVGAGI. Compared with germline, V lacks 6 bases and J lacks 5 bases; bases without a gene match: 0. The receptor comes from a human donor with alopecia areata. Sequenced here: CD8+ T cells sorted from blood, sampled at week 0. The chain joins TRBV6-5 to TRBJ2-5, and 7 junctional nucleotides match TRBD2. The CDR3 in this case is CASRGGETQYF. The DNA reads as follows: TGTGCCAGCAGGGGAGGGGAGACCCAGTACTTC.